The 18 T cell receptor beta chains below come from one sample, sequenced in a study of regulatory T cells in long-lasting Graves disease. Time point meaning: newly diagnosed GD, antithyroid drugs for less than 3 months. Extracted PBMC RNA gave rise to the TCR library. The TCR beta library used iRepertoire HTBI primers with Arm-PCR amplification of CDR3. Via MiXCR, TCRdb re-called the multiplex PCR reads, giving one row per CDR3 protein. The data show about 500,000 distinct CDR3 sequences, with around 11% seen just once and around 10% held by the top ten. These sequences were also reported in another study, on T cells in Graves' hyperthyroidism and ophthalmopathy.

The sample here was peripheral blood mononuclear cells (PBMCs), taken at new diagnosis, from a patient treated with antithyroid drugs. The receptors stem from a woman in her thirties with Graves disease.

The CDR3 region is CASRRQGASGELFF. The CDR3 DNA sequence: TGTGCCAGCAGACGACAGGGGGCCTCCGGGGAGCTGTTTTTT. This chain links TRBV7-9 with TRBJ2-2, with 10 positions matching TRBD1. The CDR3 spans 14 residues. Germline loops: CDR1 SEHNR, CDR2 FQNEAQ (reference sequence). V lost 6 bases to trimming and J lost 6 bases; unmatched junction nucleotides: 4.

The CDR3 spells CASSQDRTGDQGSPLHF. CDR3 nucleotides: TGCGCCAGCAGCCAAGATCGGACAGGCGATCAGGGTTCACCCCTCCACTTT. The V gene is TRBV4-3, the J gene TRBJ1-6; 7 positions agree with TRBD1. Germline V lookup: CDR1 LGHNA, CDR2 YSLEER. Unmatched junction bases numbered 11, after V lost 0 bases and J lost 9 bases. The CDR3 has 17 residues.

This clonotype has a count of ten or more. The CDR3 is CASSFGGVGRPQPQHF. In DNA, the CDR3 is TGTGCCAGCAGTTTTGGGGGGGTAGGACGTCCTCAGCCCCAGCATTTT. This chain joins TRBV12-3 or TRBV12-4 and TRBJ1-5, with D perhaps matching TRBD1 (5 bases). The CDR3 covers 16 residues. Trimming shortened V by 3 bases and J by 6 bases, and 18 bases separated the two germline ends.

The sample holds many counts of this clonotype. The chain carries TRBV15 and TRBJ2-5; a weak D match, TRBD2 (5 bases). CDR3 length equals 13 residues. V dropped 4 bases and J dropped 2 bases, with 8 bases sitting between them. The V gene's germline CDR1 is LNHNV and CDR2 YYDKDF (reference sequence). This CDR3 is CATSKSGQETQYF. The CDR3, as DNA: TGTGCCACCAGCAAAAGCGGTCAAGAGACCCAGTACTTC.

A word on this clonotype: A much bigger clone sits one base away, suggesting this may be a read error. The V and J genes are TRBV11-2 and TRBJ1-1, with no clear D. The V gene lost 0 bases and the J gene lost 2 bases, with 10 bases spanning the gap. The CDR3 runs 15 residues. CDR1 SGHAT and CDR2 FQNNGV come from the germline V gene. This CDR3 is CASSLEAFINTEAFF. CDR3 nucleotides: TGTGCCAGCAGCTTAGAGGCATTTATAAACACTGAAGCTTTCTTT.

In its sample, this clonotype was seen many times. This chain uses TRBV6-2 or TRBV6-3 with TRBJ1-1; D uncertain. The V end lost 4 bases, the J end lost 4 bases, and 4 bases lay between the germline ends. The germline V gene has CDR1 MNHEY and CDR2 SVGEGT. This CDR3 spans 11 amino acids. The CDR3 sequence is CASSLSTEAFF. The CDR3 DNA is TGTGCCAGCAGTTTAAGCACTGAAGCTTTCTTT.

This clonotype was seen at least ten times. This chain joins TRBV18 and TRBJ2-3; possible D gene TRBD1, 5 bases. The CDR3 consists of 14 residues. CDR1 is KGHSH and CDR2 is LQKENI in the germline V gene. The V gene lost 6 bases and the J gene lost 6 bases, with 16 bases spanning the gap. As DNA, the CDR3 is TGTGCCAGCTCCCCCAGGGCAGGCGGCGATACGCAGTATTTT. It encodes CASSPRAGGDTQYF.

This clonotype has at least ten counts. The gene calls are TRBV19 and TRBJ1-1, with D tentatively TRBD1 (6 bases). V was cut by 7 bases and J by 4 bases, with 22 bases left in between. Per germline, CDR1 LNHDA and CDR2 SQIVND (reference sequence). The CDR3 totals 16 residues. The CDR3 nucleotides are TGTGCCAGTACCACACCCTGGGGCAGGGGAAGCACTGAAGCTTTCTTT. Residues: CASTTPWGRGSTEAFF.

The table lists this clonotype with many counts. The DNA of the CDR3 is TGTGCCAGCTCACCACGGTTTAGTAGCGGGAGGAGTAACGAGCAGTACTTC. It codes for CASSPRFSSGRSNEQYF. This rearrangement joins TRBV18 to TRBJ2-7, with 10 bases matching TRBD2. V lost 1 base and J lost 5; bases outside the gene matches: 11. Germline-derived CDR1 and CDR2 are KGHSH and LQKENI. The CDR3 consists of 17 residues.

This clonotype was counted many times. The chain carries TRBV20-1 and TRBJ2-3; D is unclear. V dropped 0 bases and J dropped 3 bases, with 7 bases sitting between them. Germline V CDR1 and CDR2: DFQATT, SNEGSKA (reference sequence). The CDR3 length is 13 residues. In DNA form, the CDR3 reads TGCAGTGCTAGAGAACCCCCTACAGATACGCAGTATTTT. This gives the protein CSAREPPTDTQYF.

This clonotype appeared many times. The J gene is TRBJ2-3, the V gene TRBV29-1; 13 bases are shared with TRBD2. V trimming: 3 bases; J trimming: 5 bases; junction bases outside the gene matches: 20. Germline V gene lookup returns CDR1 SQVTM and CDR2 ANQGSEA. The CDR3 has 20 residues. The CDR3 DNA reads TGCAGCGTTGATATTACTAGCGGGAGGGCCGATTCGGGTGGGATAGATACGCAGTATTTT. Translating gives CSVDITSGRADSGGIDTQYF.

This clonotype was detected ten times or more. V usage is TRBV6-1 and J usage is TRBJ1-1; 7 bases match TRBD1. In germline, CDR1 is MNHNS, CDR2 SASEGT. V lost 6 bases, J lost 4 bases, and 8 bases stayed unmatched. The CDR3 is 14 residues long. The CDR3 sequence: CASSRQGVSTEAFF. The CDR3 nucleotides read TGTGCCAGCAGCAGACAGGGAGTGAGCACTGAAGCTTTCTTT.

This rearrangement joins TRBV18 to TRBJ1-5; maybe TRBD1 (5 bases). V lost 4 bases and J 7 bases, leaving 11 bases between the germline ends. This CDR3 has 13 amino acids. CDR1 and CDR2 from the germline V gene are KGHSH and LQKENI. As DNA, the CDR3 is TGTGCCAGCTCACTTCACTGGGGGCAGCCCCAGCATTTT. This encodes CASSLHWGQPQHF.

As regards this clonotype: A read error is possible here, since a much larger clone lies one base away. V and J are TRBV7-2 and TRBJ2-3; D remains unclear. This CDR3 is 12 amino acids long. V was pared by 4 bases and J by 9 bases, with 11 bases between. Per the germline V gene, CDR1 is SGHTA and CDR2 is FQGNSA. The CDR3 loop is CASSWDTITQYF. The CDR3 bases are TGTGCCAGCAGCTGGGATACTATAACGCAGTATTTT. Using reference TRBV7-2 and TRBJ2-3 for the parts outside the CDR3, the full variable domain is GAGVSQSPSNKVTEKGKDVELRCDPISGHTALYWYRQSLGQGLEFLIYFQGNSAPDKSGLPSDRFSAERTGGSVSTLTIQRTQQEDSAVYLCASSWDTITQYFGPGTRLTVL.

The chain links TRBV7-9 to TRBJ2-3, with D possibly TRBD2 on 6 matching bases. Germline V gene data show CDR1 as SEHNR and CDR2 as FQNEAQ (reference sequence). Trimming removed 1 base at V and 1 base at J, with 15 bases between. This CDR3 is 17 amino acids long. The CDR3 sequence is CASSLELAEDGTDTQYF. CDR3 DNA sequence: TGTGCCAGCAGCTTAGAACTAGCCGAGGACGGCACAGATACGCAGTATTTT.

This clonotype was seen ten or more times. V usage is TRBV5-1 and J usage is TRBJ2-2, with 7 bases fitting TRBD2. The J segment lost 4 bases and the V segment lost 5 bases, leaving 8 bases of the junction unmatched. The CDR3 is 15 amino acids. From germline, CDR1 is SGHRS and CDR2 YFSETQ. The CDR3 region has the DNA TGCGCCAGCAGTTCGACAGCGGGAACCACCGGGGAGCTGTTTTTT. This encodes CASSSTAGTTGELFF.

This clonotype showed up just a few times. The chain couples TRBV13 to TRBJ2-3, with TRBD2 matching 13 bases. The J segment lost 2 bases and the V segment lost 5 bases, leaving 7 bases of the junction unmatched. The CDR3 sequence is 17 residues long. Germline values: CDR1 PRHDT, CDR2 FYEKMQ (reference sequence). CDR3 sequence reads: CASSPRTSGGPTDTQYF. CDR3 DNA sequence: TGTGCCAGCAGCCCGAGGACTAGCGGGGGCCCCACAGATACGCAGTATTTT.

The gene calls are TRBV20-1 and TRBJ2-2, with TRBD1 matching 7 bases. The CDR3 loop spans 14 amino acids. Losses at the gene ends were 3 bases for V and 3 bases for J; bases not matched to a gene: 4. Germline lookup yields CDR1 DFQATT and CDR2 SNEGSKA (reference sequence). The CDR3 loop is CSASLTGYTGELFF. In DNA form, the CDR3 reads TGCAGTGCTAGCCTGACAGGGTACACCGGGGAGCTGTTTTTT.